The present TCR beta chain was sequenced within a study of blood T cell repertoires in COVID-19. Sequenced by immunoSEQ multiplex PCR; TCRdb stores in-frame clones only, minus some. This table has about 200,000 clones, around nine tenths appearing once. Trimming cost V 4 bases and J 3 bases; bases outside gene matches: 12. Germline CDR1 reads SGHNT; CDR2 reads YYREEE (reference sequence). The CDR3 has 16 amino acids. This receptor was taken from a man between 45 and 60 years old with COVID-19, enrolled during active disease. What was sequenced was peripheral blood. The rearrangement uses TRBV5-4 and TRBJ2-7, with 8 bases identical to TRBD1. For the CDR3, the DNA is TGTGCCAGCAGCAGGGGGACAGGATGGGGAAACTACGAGCAGTACTTC. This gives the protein CASSRGTGWGNYEQYF.